This T cell receptor beta chain was documented in a study of shared clonotypes between healthy human individuals (dated by TCRdb to 2018 to 2020). In the study overall: A couple of women and a few men aged 18 to 49 years were included in the cohort. To increase sequencing depth and limit assay-specific biases, TCR repertoire library preparation and sequencing were carried out by different laboratories using diverse techniques. The study deeply sequenced blood TCR repertoires of about 5 healthy adults to estimate repertoire size and the extent of clonotype sharing between individuals. Each donor's leukapheresis produced roughly between about 0.9 and 9.5 billion PBMCs. Per donor, three plates each were used for CD4 naive and CD4 memory, two for CD8 naive, and one for CD8 memory.

The donors were healthy, HIV-negative adults who had no recently reported acute infections or vaccinations. Only Caucasian adults living in Nashville, Tennessee, USA were represented among the donors. Magnetic negative selection was used to enrich CD4+ T cells, after which naive cells were positively selected on CD45RA and the negative fraction became the memory subset. Blood was obtained by leukapheresis, after which PBMCs were separated by Ficoll-Histopaque density gradient centrifugation and cryopreserved in liquid nitrogen vapor phase. Analytical flow cytometry was used to check the purity and quantity of every magnetically sorted T cell population. From each sorted fraction, genomic DNA was isolated and quantified by UV absorbance on a Nanodrop 2000c. Using the deep immunoSEQ assay, multiplex PCR amplified TCR CDR3 regions from genomic DNA. Extracted genomic DNA from each cell subset was spread evenly across all wells of several immunoSEQ 96-well plates, with each plate serving as a replicate. For sorted subsets, each replicate PCR was loaded with roughly 200 ng genomic DNA, equivalent to 30,000 or so T cell genomes. The purified libraries were quantified using a Qubit 3.0 fluorometer, sized with a Bioanalyzer 2100, and then quantified again using the KAPA Library Quantification kit. Every immunoSEQ 96-well plate was sequenced on a dedicated single-read 150-cycle Illumina NextSeq 550 flow cell. From the authors' description of their analysis: Because only junctional sequences without quality scores were contained in the immunoSEQ output, filtering matching that applied to full-length reads could not be performed. To assign V/J genes and CDR3, sequences were annotated using PyIR, a Python wrapper for IgBLAST v1.9, with IMGT germline references. Reads were removed for weak V/J assignments (E-value above 1e-6), missing CDR3, stop codons, out-of-frame junctions, or ambiguous translated residues. V3J clonotypes were defined as sequences sharing an identical inferred V gene, J gene, and CDR3 amino acid sequence. Percentage overlap between repertoires was calculated by dividing the number of shared unique clonotypes by the size of the smaller repertoire. Richness of each repertoire was evaluated using RTK rarefaction, the Chao1 estimator, and Recon v2.1 estimates of unobserved clonotypes. OLGA was used to compute generation probabilities for all TCRbeta clonotypes that the gDNA method yielded from a few donors. As stored in TCRdb, this immuneACCESS dataset retains in-frame rearrangements with V and J assigned. A fraction of the clones does not appear; measured against another copy, unresolved V genes explain less than half of the discrepancy, and the remainder lacks a known reason. The V and J calls and clone size come from that table; D and trimming were worked out from the DNA. The sample data list approximately 2.3 million clones, and approximately 93% of these were observed just once. About 0.39% of the sample is taken by the ten largest.

About this clone itself: Its cognate antigen has yet to be identified. No per-base quality is available; no much larger clone lies one base away.

Findings and caveats that apply to the study as a whole: Higher generation probabilities were observed for clonotypes shared by all four sorted-subset donors than for non-shared clonotypes. Sampling was restricted to blood, and TCR repertoires in tissues likely differ from the TCR repertoires found in blood. Rarefaction of sorted-subset datasets indicated incomplete sequencing despite the large sequencing depth. Sharing across several donors was observed for approximately 5% of naive CD4, over 3% of naive CD8, 2% to 2.5% of memory CD4, and around 0.42% of memory CD8 clonotypes. Larger estimated clonotype richness was generally found for naive subsets than for memory subsets. The small number of donors limited the genetic and exposure-history diversity represented. Based on pairwise subsampling, the degree of clonotype sharing among donors was expected to be affected by sequencing depth.

The germline ends are 8 bases apart after V is trimmed by 4 bases and J by 1 base. Taken from cysteine to phenylalanine, the CDR3 has 13 residues. CDR3 DNA is the only sequence kept; it has 39 bases, read in frame from the first base. As encoded in the germline V gene, CDR1 is SGDLS while CDR2 is YYNGEE. Sample: naive CD4+ T cells from PBMCs. This specimen's cell subset or site label, per the study, means: CD45RA+ positively selected. The V and J segments used are TRBV9 and TRBJ1-1, with the D gene too uncertain to name. The TCR originated in a man aged 18 to 30 in good health. Some clones in this sample may be carry-over from other donors' samples. The CDR3 reads CASSPSGNTEAFF. The base sequence is TGTGCCAGCAGCCCTTCCGGGAACACTGAAGCTTTCTTT. Joined to the reference TRBV9 and TRBJ1-1 proteins, this CDR3 gives the full variable domain: DSGVTQTPKHLITATGQRVTLRCSPRSGDLSVYWYQQSLDQGLQFLIQYYNGEERAKGNILERFSAQQFPDLHSELNLSSLELGDSALYFCASSPSGNTEAFFGQGTRLTVV.